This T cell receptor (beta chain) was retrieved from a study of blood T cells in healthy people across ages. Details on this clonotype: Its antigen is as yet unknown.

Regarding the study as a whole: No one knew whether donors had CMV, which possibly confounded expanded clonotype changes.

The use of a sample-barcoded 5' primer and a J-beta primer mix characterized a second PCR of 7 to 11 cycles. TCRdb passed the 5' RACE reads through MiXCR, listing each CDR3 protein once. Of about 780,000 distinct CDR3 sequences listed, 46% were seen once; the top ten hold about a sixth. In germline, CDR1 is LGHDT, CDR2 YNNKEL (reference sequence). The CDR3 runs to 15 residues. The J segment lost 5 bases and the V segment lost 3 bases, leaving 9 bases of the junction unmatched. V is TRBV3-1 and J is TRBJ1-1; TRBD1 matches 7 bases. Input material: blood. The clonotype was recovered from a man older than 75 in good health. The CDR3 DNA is TGTGCCAGCAGCCATAGACAGGGACTAAGGACTGAAGCTTTCTTT. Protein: CASSHRQGLRTEAFF.